The text below deals with one T cell receptor beta chain. Antigen specificity is unknown. These data come from a study of PD-L1 blockade in urothelial cancer. About the research overall: The patients had undergone anywhere from 0 to 3 prior chemotherapy regimens. Blood yielded a median of approximately 130,000 T cells per sample.

The CDR3 has 13 residues. V was shortened by 1 base and J by 3 bases, with 7 bases between the two germline ends. Germline V CDR1 and CDR2: LNHDA, SQIVND (reference sequence). Only in-frame clones appear in the TCRdb table, and some are missing; sequencing was by immunoSEQ multiplex PCR. The sample lists about 85,000 clones; approximately 81% were seen once. The sample's time point: pretreatment peripheral blood. Study-level findings and limits: Durable-benefit patients expanded tumor-associated blood clones more at 3 weeks.

The origin of this receptor is a man aged 60 to 69 with urothelial cancer. The starting material was PBMCs, obtained around atezolizumab (anti-PD-L1) treatment. The chain couples TRBV19 to TRBJ2-7, with a possible D match to TRBD1 (5 bases). This CDR3 is CASSIVQGYEQYF. The CDR3 region has the DNA TGTGCCAGTAGTATAGTGCAGGGCTACGAGCAGTACTTC.